This T cell receptor (beta chain) is drawn from a study of T cells in Graves' hyperthyroidism and ophthalmopathy. CDR1 is SGHRS and CDR2 is YFSETQ in the germline V gene. Including both end residues, the CDR3 is 10 amino acids long. It was uncontrolled infection, other autoimmune disease, pregnancy or lactation that excluded patients. Diagnostic assessment was based on clinical symptoms, serum thyroxine and TRAb, thyroid ultrasound and orbital computed tomography. Study observations and caveats: From stable hyperthyroidism, ophthalmopathy was separated by a 13 V-J model. Most thyroid clonotypes expanded above 0.001 appeared in blood too.

TCR beta CDR3 regions were amplified from RNA transcripts. Using the HTBI primer set, a first-round RT-PCR was run on the TCR CDR3. Each CDR3 protein gets one entry after TCRdb re-called the multiplex PCR reads with MiXCR. The sample yields more than 550,000 distinct CDR3 sequences, just under 45% seen once. As to this clonotype: What it binds is not known. The conserved phenylalanine or tryptophan is not found at the CDR3 terminus, so this likely reflects a read error. Because the CDR3's place on the DNA is in doubt, the DNA is left out and the CDR3 is given as listed by TCRdb.

This chain connects TRBV5-1 to TRBJ1-3; the table's D call, TRBD1, has no DNA check behind it. The receptor was derived from an adult man with Graves' disease, either hyperthyroidism or ophthalmopathy (not recorded which). The material sequenced was peripheral blood or thyroid tissue (not recorded which). CDR3 in amino acids: CASSTRQGPL.